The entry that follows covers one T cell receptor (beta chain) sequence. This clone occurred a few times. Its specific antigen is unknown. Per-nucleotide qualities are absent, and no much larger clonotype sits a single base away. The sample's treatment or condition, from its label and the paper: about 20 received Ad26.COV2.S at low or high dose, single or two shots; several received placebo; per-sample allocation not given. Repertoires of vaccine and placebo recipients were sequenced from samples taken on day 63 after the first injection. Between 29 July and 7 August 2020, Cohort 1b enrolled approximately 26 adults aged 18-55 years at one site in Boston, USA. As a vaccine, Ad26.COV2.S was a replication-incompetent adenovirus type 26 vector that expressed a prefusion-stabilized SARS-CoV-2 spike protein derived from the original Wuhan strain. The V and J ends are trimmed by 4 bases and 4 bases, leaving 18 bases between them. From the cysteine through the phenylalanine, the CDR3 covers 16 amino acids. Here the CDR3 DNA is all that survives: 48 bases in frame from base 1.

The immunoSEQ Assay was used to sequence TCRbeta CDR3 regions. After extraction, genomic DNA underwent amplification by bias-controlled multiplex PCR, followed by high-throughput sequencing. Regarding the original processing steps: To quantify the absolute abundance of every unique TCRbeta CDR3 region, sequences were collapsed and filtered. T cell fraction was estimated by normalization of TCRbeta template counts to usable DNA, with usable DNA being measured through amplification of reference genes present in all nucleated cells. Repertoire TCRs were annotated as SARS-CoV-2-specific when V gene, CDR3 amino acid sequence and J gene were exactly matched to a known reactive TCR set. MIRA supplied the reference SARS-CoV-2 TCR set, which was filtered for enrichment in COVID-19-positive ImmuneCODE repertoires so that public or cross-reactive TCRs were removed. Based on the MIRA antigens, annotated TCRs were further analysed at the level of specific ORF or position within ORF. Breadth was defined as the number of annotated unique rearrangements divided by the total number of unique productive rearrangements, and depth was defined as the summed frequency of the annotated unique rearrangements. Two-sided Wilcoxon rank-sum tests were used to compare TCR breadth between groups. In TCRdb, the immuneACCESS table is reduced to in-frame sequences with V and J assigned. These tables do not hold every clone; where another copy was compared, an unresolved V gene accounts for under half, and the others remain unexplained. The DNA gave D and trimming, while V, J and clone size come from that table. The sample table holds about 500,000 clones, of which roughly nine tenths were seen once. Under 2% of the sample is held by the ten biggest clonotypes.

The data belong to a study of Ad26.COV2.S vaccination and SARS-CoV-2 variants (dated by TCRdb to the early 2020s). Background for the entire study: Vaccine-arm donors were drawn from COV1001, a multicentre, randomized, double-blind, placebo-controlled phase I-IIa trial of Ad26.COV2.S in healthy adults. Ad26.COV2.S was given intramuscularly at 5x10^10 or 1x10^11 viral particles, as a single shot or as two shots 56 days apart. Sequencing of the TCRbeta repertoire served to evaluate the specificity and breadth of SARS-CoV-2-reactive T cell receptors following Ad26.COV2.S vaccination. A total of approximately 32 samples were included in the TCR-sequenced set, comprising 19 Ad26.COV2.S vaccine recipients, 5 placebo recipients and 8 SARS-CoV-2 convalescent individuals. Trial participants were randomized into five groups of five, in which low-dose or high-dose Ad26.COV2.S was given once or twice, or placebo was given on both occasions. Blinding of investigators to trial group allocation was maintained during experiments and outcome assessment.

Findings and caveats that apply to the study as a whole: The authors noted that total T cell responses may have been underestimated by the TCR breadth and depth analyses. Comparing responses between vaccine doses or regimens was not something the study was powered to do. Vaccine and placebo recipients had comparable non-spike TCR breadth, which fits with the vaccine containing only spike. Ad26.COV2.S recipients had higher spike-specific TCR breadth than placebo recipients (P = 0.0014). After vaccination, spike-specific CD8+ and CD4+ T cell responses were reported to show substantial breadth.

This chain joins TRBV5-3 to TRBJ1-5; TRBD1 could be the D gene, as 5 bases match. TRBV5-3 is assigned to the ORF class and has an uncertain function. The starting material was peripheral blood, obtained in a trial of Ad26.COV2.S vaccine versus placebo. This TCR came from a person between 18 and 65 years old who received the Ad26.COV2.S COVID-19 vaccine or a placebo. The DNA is TGTGCCAGAAGCCAAACCCCGGGACCGAAAAATCAGCCCCAGCATTTT. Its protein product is CARSQTPGPKNQPQHF.